This TCR beta chain derives from a study of cytomegalovirus exposure and HLA in healthy donors. Study overall: Earlier work reported 117 million unique TCR beta sequences from 150 million to 200 million T cells. Overall study results and limits: Further analysis, carried out later, found HLA-associated TCR beta chains more clonally expanded than equally common other chains.

The CDR3 consists of 14 residues. The V segment lost 5 bases and the J segment 2 bases; nucleotides outside the gene matches: 1. CDR1 is MDHEN and CDR2 is SYDVKM in the germline V gene. PCR was performed using 60 Vbeta and 13 Jbeta primers. The assay was immunoSEQ multiplex PCR, and TCRdb's table has in-frame clones only and misses some. The sample has 55,000 to 80,000 clones; 50% to 80% are singletons. A word on this clone: Antigen specificity is unknown.

Donors were ostensibly healthy at sampling, although undocumented immune exposures were probable. This sequence originates from a man aged 40-50 years in good health and CMV-seropositive. The chain employs TRBV28 and TRBJ2-1; 9 nucleotides align to TRBD2. Sequenced sample: PBMCs. The CDR3 protein is CASSAGGPYNEQFF. DNA for the CDR3: TGTGCCAGCAGTGCGGGAGGGCCCTACAATGAGCAGTTCTTC.